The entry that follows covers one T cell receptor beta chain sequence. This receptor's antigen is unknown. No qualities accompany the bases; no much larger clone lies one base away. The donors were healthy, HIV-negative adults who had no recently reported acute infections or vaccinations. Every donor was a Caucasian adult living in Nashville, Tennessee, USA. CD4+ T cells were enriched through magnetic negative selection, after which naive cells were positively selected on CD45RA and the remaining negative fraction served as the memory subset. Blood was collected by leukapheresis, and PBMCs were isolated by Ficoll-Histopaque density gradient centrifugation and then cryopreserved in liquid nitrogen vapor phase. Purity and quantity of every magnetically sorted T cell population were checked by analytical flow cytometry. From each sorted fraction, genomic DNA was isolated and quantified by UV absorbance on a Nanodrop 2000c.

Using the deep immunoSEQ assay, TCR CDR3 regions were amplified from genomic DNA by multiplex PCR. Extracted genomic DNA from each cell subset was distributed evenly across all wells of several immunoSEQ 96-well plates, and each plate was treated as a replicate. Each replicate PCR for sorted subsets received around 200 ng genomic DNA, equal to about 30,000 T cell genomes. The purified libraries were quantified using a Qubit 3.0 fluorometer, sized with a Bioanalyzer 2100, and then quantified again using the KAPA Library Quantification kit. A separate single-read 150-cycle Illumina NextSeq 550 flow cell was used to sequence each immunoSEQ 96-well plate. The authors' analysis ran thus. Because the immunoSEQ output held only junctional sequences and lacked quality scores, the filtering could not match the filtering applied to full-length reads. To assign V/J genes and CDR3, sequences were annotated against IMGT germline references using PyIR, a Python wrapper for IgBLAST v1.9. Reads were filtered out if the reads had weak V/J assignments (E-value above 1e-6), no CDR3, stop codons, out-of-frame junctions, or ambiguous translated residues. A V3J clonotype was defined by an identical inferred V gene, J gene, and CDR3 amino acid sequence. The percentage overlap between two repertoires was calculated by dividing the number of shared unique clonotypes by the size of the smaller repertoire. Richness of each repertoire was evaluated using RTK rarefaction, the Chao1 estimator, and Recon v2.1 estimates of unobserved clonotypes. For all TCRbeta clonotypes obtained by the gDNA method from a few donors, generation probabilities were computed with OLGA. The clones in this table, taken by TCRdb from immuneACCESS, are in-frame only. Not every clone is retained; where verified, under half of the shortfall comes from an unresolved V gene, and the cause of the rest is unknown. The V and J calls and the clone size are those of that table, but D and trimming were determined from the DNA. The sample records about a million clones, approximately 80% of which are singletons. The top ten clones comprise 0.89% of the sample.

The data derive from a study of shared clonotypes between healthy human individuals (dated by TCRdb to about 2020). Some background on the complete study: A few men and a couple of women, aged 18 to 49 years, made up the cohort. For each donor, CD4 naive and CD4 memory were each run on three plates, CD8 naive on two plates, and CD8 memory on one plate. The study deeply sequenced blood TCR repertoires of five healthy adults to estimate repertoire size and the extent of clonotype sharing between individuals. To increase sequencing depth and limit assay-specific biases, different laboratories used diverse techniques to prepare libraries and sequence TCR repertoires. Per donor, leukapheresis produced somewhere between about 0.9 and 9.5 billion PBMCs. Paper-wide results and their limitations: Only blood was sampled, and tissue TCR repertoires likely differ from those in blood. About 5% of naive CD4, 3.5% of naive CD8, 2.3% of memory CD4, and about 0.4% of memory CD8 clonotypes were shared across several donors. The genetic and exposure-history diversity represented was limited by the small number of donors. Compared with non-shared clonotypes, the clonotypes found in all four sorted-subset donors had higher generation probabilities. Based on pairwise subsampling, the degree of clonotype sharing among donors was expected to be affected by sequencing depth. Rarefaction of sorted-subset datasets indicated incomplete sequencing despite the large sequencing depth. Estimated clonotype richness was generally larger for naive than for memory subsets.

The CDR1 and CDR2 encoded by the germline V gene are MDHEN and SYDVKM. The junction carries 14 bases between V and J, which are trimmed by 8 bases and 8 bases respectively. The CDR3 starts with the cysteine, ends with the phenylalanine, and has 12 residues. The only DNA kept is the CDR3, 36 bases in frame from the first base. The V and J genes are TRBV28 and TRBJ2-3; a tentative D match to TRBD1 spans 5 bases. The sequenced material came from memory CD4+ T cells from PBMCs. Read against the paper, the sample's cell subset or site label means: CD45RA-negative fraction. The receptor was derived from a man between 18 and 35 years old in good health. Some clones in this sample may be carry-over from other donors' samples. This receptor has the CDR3 CASATQGRTQYF. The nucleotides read TGTGCCAGCGCCACGCAGGGCCGTACGCAGTATTTT.